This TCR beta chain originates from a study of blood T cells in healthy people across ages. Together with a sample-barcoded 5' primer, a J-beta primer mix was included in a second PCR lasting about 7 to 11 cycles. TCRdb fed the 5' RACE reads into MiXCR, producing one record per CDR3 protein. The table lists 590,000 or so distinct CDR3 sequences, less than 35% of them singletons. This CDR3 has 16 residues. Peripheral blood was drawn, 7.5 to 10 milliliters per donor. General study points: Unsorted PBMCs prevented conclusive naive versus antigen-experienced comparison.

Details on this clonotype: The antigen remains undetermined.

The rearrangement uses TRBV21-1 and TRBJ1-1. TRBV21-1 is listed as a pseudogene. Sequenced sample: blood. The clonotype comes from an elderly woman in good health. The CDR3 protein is CAGPQGQPELDTEAFF. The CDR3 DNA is TGTGCCGGCCCCCAAGGCCAGCCCGAATTGGACACTGAAGCTTTCTTT.